This paragraph covers one T cell receptor (beta chain) sequence. Its antigen is unknown. The sample comes from a study of T cell responses to AZD1222 COVID-19 vaccine. Study background: Combined were second doses at about 4 or about 12 weeks.

The assay was immunoSEQ multiplex PCR, and TCRdb's table has in-frame clones only and misses some. The sample yields about 120,000 clones, 88% seen once. Study-wide findings and caveats: Vaccine-associated CD4 TCRs ranged over spike, dominating at 160-218 and 743-854. Just a handful of AZD1222 recipients tested seropositive at baseline.

CDR3 length: 15 amino acids. Trimming took off 4 bases at V and 9 bases at J, with 16 bases between the two ends. Germline V gene data show CDR1 as SGHDN and CDR2 as FVKESK. This sample comprised peripheral blood, obtained on day 0 of AZD1222 vaccination. The sequence came from an adult in good health. This chain joins TRBV14 and TRBJ1-6; D might be TRBD1 (5 bases). CDR3 bases: TGTGCCAGCAGCCCTGGAGCCCATGGGGGTTCACCCCTCCACTTT. Protein product: CASSPGAHGGSPLHF. The full variable domain, in which reference TRBV14 and TRBJ1-6 provide the parts outside the CDR3, is EAGVTQFPSHSVIEKGQTVTLRCDPISGHDNLYWYRRVMGKEIKFLLHFVKESKQDESGMPNNRFLAERTGGTYSTLKVQPAELEDSGVYFCASSPGAHGGSPLHFGNGTRLTVT.